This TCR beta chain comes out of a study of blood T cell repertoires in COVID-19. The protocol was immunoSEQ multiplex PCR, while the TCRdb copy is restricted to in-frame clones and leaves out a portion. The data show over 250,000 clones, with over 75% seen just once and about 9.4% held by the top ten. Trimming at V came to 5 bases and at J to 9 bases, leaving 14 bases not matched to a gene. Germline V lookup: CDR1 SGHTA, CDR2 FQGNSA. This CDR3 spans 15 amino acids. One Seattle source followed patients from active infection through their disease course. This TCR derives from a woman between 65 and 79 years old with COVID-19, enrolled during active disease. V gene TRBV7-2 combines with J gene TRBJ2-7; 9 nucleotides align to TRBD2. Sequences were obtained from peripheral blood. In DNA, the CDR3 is TGTGCCAGCAGCCTATGGACTAGCGCCATGGGGGCGCAGTACTTC. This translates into CASSLWTSAMGAQYF.